This TCR beta chain was identified in a study of cytomegalovirus exposure and HLA in healthy donors. Regarding the study as a whole: An analysis that came later showed most CMV-associated TCR beta chains appearing HLA-restricted.

Concerning this clone itself: Its antigen is still unknown.

The CDR3 covers 16 residues. CDR1 SEHNR and CDR2 FQNEAQ come from the germline V gene (reference sequence). Unmatched junction bases numbered 9, after V lost 5 bases and J lost 2 bases. The primer mix had 60 Vbeta and 13 Jbeta primers. Libraries were prepared by immunoSEQ multiplex PCR; TCRdb keeps only in-frame clonotypes and omits some of them. The table shows 120,000 to 150,000 clones, with roughly 87% occurring only once. The V and J genes are TRBV7-9 and TRBJ1-2, with 9 bases fitting TRBD1. Sequencing input: PBMCs. The clonotype comes from a woman between 40 and 55 years old in good health and CMV-seronegative. The DNA for the CDR3 is TGTGCCAGCAGCCAAGCGGCACAGGGGGCAAACTATGGCTACACCTTC. It yields the protein CASSQAAQGANYGYTF.